These T cell receptor beta chains were read from a single sample in a study of regulatory T cells in long-lasting Graves disease. In TCRdb, the multiplex PCR reads were re-called with MiXCR into one record per CDR3 protein. The table lists about 470,000 distinct CDR3 sequences, under 25% of them singletons. Specimen: peripheral blood mononuclear cells (PBMCs), collected when the disease was refractory, from a patient treated with antithyroid drugs. Receptors originate from a female donor with Graves disease. CDR3s include the opening cysteine and the closing phenylalanine or tryptophan. A D gene is named only where the DNA matches it firmly. The size field is filled for only some rows; it gives once, few, many or a size class.

d_call j_call cdr3_length v_call clone_size cdr3_nt cdr3_aa
. TRBJ2-1 15 TRBV19 . TGTGCCAGTAGTATAGATGGGGGCGGGGCTGATGAGCAGTTCTTC CASSIDGGGADEQFF
. TRBJ2-7 15 TRBV5-6 . TGTGCCAGCACTAGAGTCGGGGCCCGCTCCTACGAGCAGTACTTC CASTRVGARSYEQYF
. TRBJ1-4 16 TRBV28 many TGTGCCAGCAGTTTAAACGCGGAATCGGCAGGTGAAAAACTGTTTTTT CASSLNAESAGEKLFF
TRBD1 TRBJ1-1 15 TRBV2 many TGTGCCAGCACCTCTAACAGGGGGTTCAACACTGAAGCTTTCTTT CASTSNRGFNTEAFF
. TRBJ2-6 15 TRBV28 many TGTGCCAGCAGTGCCCCGGGAGCAGGGGCCAACGTCCTGACTTTC CASSAPGAGANVLTF
. TRBJ1-2 14 TRBV6-9 many TGTGCCAGCAGTTACGGGCGGGGGGCTTATGGCTACACCTTC CASSYGRGAYGYTF
. TRBJ1-5 15 TRBV28 many TGTGCCAGCAGTTTAGCCCCACACGACAATCAGCCCCAGCATTTT CASSLAPHDNQPQHF
. TRBJ1-4 15 TRBV7-9 . TGTGCCAGCAGCTTTCGAGGTTCTACTGTGGAAAAACTGTTTTTT CASSFRGSTVEKLFF
TRBD1 TRBJ1-1 15 TRBV12-3/TRBV12-4 many TGTGCCAGCAGTTGGTCGGAACGACAGGGGCGAGAAGCTTTCTTT CASSWSERQGREAFF
TRBD1 TRBJ1-1 15 TRBV5-1 few TGCGCCAGCAGTCATCAGGACAGGTTGAACACTGAAGCTTTCTTT CASSHQDRLNTEAFF
TRBD2 TRBJ2-1 17 TRBV12-3/TRBV12-4 . TGTGCCAGCAGTTTTGGGGGCGGGGGGAGCTCCTACAATGAGCAGTTCTTC CASSFGGGGSSYNEQFF
. TRBJ1-1 13 TRBV19 many TGTGCCAGTAGTATTCAGCTCAACACTGAAGCTTTCTTT CASSIQLNTEAFF
. TRBJ2-3 14 TRBV5-1 . TGCGCCAGCAGCCACGGACAGAGCACAGATACGCAGTATTTT CASSHGQSTDTQYF
. TRBJ1-2 14 TRBV9 many TGTGCCAGCAGCGGGGAGGCCCTGGGATATGGCTACACCTTC CASSGEALGYGYTF
. TRBJ1-4 15 TRBV12-5 many TGTGCTAGTGGTTTGACCCGGGACATCGGAGAAAAACTGTTTTTT CASGLTRDIGEKLFF
TRBD1 TRBJ1-6 14 TRBV27 many TGTGCCAGCAGCCTGACAGGGGCGGGATCACCCCTCCACTTT CASSLTGAGSPLHF
. TRBJ1-5 18 TRBV4-2 . TGTGCCAGCAGCCAAGATGCCCCAGGCAGCGCTGGCAATCAGCCCCAGCATTTT CASSQDAPGSAGNQPQHF
TRBD1 TRBJ1-2 15 TRBV19 many TGTGCCAGTAGTATTACAGGGGCAGAAGAAAATGGCTACACCTTC CASSITGAEENGYTF
. TRBJ1-2 16 TRBV28 many TGTGCCAGCAGTCCACCAAACAGGGAAACCGGCTATGGCTACACCTTC CASSPPNRETGYGYTF
TRBD1 TRBJ1-4 15 TRBV9 many TGTGCCAGCAGCGCTGCCGGGACAGGCCTTGAAAAACTGTTTTTT CASSAAGTGLEKLFF
. TRBJ2-4 15 TRBV28 many TGTGCCAGCAGCCAACAGGTTTTAATGGGAAACATTCAGTACTTC CASSQQVLMGNIQYF
. TRBJ2-1 15 TRBV6-5 . TGTGCCAGCAGTTCCGCCAGAGACACCTACAATGAGCAGTTCTTC CASSSARDTYNEQFF
TRBD1 TRBJ2-7 15 TRBV7-9 few TGTGCCAGCAGCCGTCCGGGACAGGGGTTCTACGAGCAGTACTTC CASSRPGQGFYEQYF
. TRBJ1-2 14 TRBV6-1 many TGTGCCAGCAGGCCCGATGGACAGAACTATGGCTACACCTTC CASRPDGQNYGYTF
. TRBJ2-6 15 TRBV5-1 . TGCGCCAGCAGCTTGGTCCGAGGAGGGGCCAACGTCCTGACTTTC CASSLVRGGANVLTF
. TRBJ2-2 15 TRBV6-1 . TGTGCCAGCAGTCCCGGCAGGGGGAACACCGGGGAGCTGTTTTTT CASSPGRGNTGELFF
. TRBJ1-1 15 TRBV28 many TGTGCCAGCAGAGAGGAGGTGGAGGTGGTGACTGAAGCTTTCTTT CASREEVEVVTEAFF
. TRBJ1-5 14 TRBV4-1 few TGCGCCAGCAGCCAACCGGGATCTAATCAGCCCCAGCATTTT CASSQPGSNQPQHF